This TCR beta chain was documented in a study of T cells after somatic rescue of genetic block. The germline V gene encodes CDR1 LGHNA and CDR2 YNFKEQ. The CDR3 covers 15 residues. Trimming pared 1 base from V and 2 bases from J, leaving 12 bases between. TCRdb keeps only in-frame clones here, not all; method: immunoSEQ multiplex PCR. Among about 88,000 clones listed, 85% to 90% were seen once. The sample comprised peripheral blood mononuclear cells (PBMCs). This chain uses TRBV4-2 with TRBJ2-7; a weak D match, TRBD2 (5 bases). This sequence was found in a woman aged 18 to 35. CDR3 in DNA: TGTGCCAGCAGCCAAGCCGGCGGGCTCACCTACGAGCAGTACTTC. Translating gives CASSQAGGLTYEQYF.